This paragraph reports one T cell receptor (beta chain). The sample originates from a study of blood T cell repertoires in COVID-19. Study-wide context: Samples representing acute and convalescent COVID-19 were sourced from the United States, Italy and Spain.

Germline V gene sequence: CDR1 GTSNPN, CDR2 SVGIG (reference sequence). V dropped 1 base and J dropped 2 bases, with 12 bases sitting between them. CDR3 length: 15 amino acids. Methods used by the authors: Estimated nucleated cell counts came from reference gene primer amplification. Only in-frame clones appear in the TCRdb table, and some are missing; sequencing was by immunoSEQ multiplex PCR. V, J and clone size reflect that table, while D and trimming were determined from the DNA. The sample yields some 400,000 clones, more than 75% seen once. This chain uses TRBV30 with TRBJ2-1, with a tentative D call TRBD2 (6 bases). Sequencing used peripheral blood. The receptor's source is a woman aged 25 to 39 with COVID-19, enrolled during active disease. The CDR3 DNA is TGTGCCTGGAGTGGGATCGGGAGTACCTACAATGAGCAGTTCTTC. Its translation is CAWSGIGSTYNEQFF.